A selection of T cell receptor beta chains follows, all from one sample in a study of blood T cell repertoires in COVID-19. The method was immunoSEQ multiplex PCR; TCRdb's version includes in-frame clones alone and lacks a portion of them. The table has under 250,000 clones, about 84% seen once. Sequencing was performed on peripheral blood. Receptors were obtained from a woman of 80 years or more with acute or convalescent COVID-19. CDR3s include the opening cysteine and the closing phenylalanine or tryptophan. D genes are given only for firm matches.

D,V,CDR3
NA,TRBV10-3,CAILEGPGAEAFF
NA,TRBV7-9,CASSFPDRNTQYF
TRBD2,TRBV27,CASSSSVGTSIQYF
NA,TRBV3-1/TRBV3-2,CASSQDGNSYNEQFF
TRBD1,TRBV3-1/TRBV3-2,CASSPDRGRSYTF
TRBD1,TRBV10-1,CASSVIIDRVWSGNTIYF
NA,TRBV30,CAWMFTGNTIYF
TRBD1,TRBV5-4,CASSFPGGNTEAFF
TRBD1,TRBV5-5,CASSLVWDRGTDTQYF
NA,TRBV10-3,CAISVQLVQYF
NA,TRBV5-5,CASSIDSPPLTLHF
TRBD2,TRBV18,CASSKSSSGTQETQYF
TRBD1,TRBV5-8,CASRERQGAGNTIYF
NA,TRBV10-3,CAISESVGVGTQYF
NA,TRBV15,CATTSGRVSANEKLFF
TRBD1,TRBV29-1,CSVATGTVEKLFF
TRBD2,TRBV4-1,CASSQEVSSGSPNEQFF
TRBD2,TRBV24-1,CATSDPGTSGRNGGSYNEQFF
TRBD2,TRBV5-1,CASSAGLAGGPYEQYF
NA,TRBV5-6,CASSQPGSTQNTEAFF
TRBD1,TRBV5-6,CASSLDTGGQYNEQFF
TRBD1,TRBV3-1/TRBV3-2,CASSQDGGQPYEQYF
NA,TRBV6-5,CASSRVNYGYTF
TRBD1,TRBV19,CASSIVEGAAEAFF
NA,TRBV2,CASSDAGYSTDTQYF
NA,TRBV7-9,CASSLGSWPSDTYEQYF
NA,TRBV3-1/TRBV3-2,CASSLAAFVSEQYF
TRBD1,TRBV5-1,CASSAQQGANTEAFF
TRBD1,TRBV10-3,CAISEGQVGGTEAFF
TRBD1,TRBV5-1,CASTLSGQGGRETQYF
NA,TRBV3-1/TRBV3-2,CASSLRTAGANVLTF
TRBD1,TRBV11-2,CASSPGTGNYEQYF
NA,TRBV29-1,CSGGRNTEAFF
NA,TRBV5-1,CASSQSDNSNYGYTF
TRBD2,TRBV7-3,CASSLQLAGAPEQYF
NA,TRBV2,CASTREPNTGELFF
NA,TRBV21-1,CASSEGQYYEQYF
NA,TRBV18,CASSPWEVKDQPQHF
NA,TRBV4-1,CASSQEARPYGYTF
NA,TRBV4-2,CASSQDWTLLSGNTIYF
NA,TRBV16,CASSQSAGNTEAFF
TRBD1,TRBV28,CASRATGQGSYEQYF